This entry features one T cell receptor beta chain sequence. Antigen specificity is unknown. CD8+CD57+ cell expansion had been shown by flow cytometry in patients chosen for sequencing. This specimen belongs to a study of CD8+CD57+ T cells in acquired aplastic anemia. The CDR3 totals 15 residues. Germline CDR1 is SGHKS and CDR2 is YYEKEE (reference sequence). V lost 2 bases to trimming and J lost 1 base, with 13 bases between them. Findings of the study overall: Patients and controls were found to share roughly 31 CD8+ CDR3 sequences.

Genomic DNA provided the template from which TCR beta VDJ and CDR3 profiles were obtained. From the reads, TCRdb called clonotypes with MiXCR, one entry per CDR3 protein. Here the sample spans 150,000 to 200,000 distinct CDR3 sequences, 47% being singletons. Sequenced input: sorted CD4+, CD8+, or CD8+CD57+ T cells (not recorded which) from PBMCs. The TCR sequence derives from a human donor with aplastic anemia. The V call is TRBV5-5, the J call TRBJ2-7, with D maybe TRBD2 (6 bases). The CDR3 sequence is CASSFGWGTSYEQYF. In DNA form, the CDR3 reads TGTGCCAGCAGCTTTGGCTGGGGGACTTCCTACGAGCAGTACTTC. Combining the CDR3 with reference TRBV5-5 and TRBJ2-7 gives the whole variable domain DAGVTQSPTHLIKTRGQQVTLRCSPISGHKSVSWYQQVLGQGPQFIFQYYEKEERGRGNFPDRFSARQFPNYSSELNVNALLLGDSALYLCASSFGWGTSYEQYFGPGTRLTVT.